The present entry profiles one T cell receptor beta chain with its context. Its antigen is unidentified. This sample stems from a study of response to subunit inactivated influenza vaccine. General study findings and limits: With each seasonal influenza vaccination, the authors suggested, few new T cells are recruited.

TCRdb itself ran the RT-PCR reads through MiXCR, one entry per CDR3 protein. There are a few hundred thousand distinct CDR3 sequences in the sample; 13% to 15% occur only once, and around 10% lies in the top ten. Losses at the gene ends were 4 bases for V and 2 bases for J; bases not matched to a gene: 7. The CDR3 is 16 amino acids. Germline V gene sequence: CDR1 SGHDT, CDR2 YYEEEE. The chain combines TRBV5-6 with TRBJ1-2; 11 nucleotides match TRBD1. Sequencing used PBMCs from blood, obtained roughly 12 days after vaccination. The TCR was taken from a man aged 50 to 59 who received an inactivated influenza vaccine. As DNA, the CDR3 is TGTGCCAGCAGCCACCGGGGGACAGGGGGAAACTATGGCTACACCTTC. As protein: CASSHRGTGGNYGYTF. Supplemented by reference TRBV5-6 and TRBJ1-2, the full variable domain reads DAGVTQSPTHLIKTRGQQVTLRCSPKSGHDTVSWYQQALGQGPQFIFQYYEEEERQRGNFPDRFSGHQFPNYSSELNVNALLLGDSALYLCASSHRGTGGNYGYTFGSGTRLTVV.